Here is one T cell receptor beta chain with its context. Its antigen remains unknown. Only in-frame clones appear in the TCRdb table, and some are missing; sequencing was by immunoSEQ multiplex PCR. The data show about 160,000 clones, with 81% seen just once and around 2.1% held by the top ten. Trimming stripped 0 bases from V and 2 bases from J, with 9 bases between. Germline loops: CDR1 SGHRS, CDR2 YFSETQ. This CDR3 contains 14 residues. This entry comes from a study of cytotoxic CD8 clonotypes in ibrutinib-treated CLL. Study in general: The patients, roughly ten relapsed/refractory and fewer than 16 treatment-naive, included fewer than 18 who were IGHV unmutated. Among patients, some 25 responded partially and 2 completely; around 15 then stayed remitted and approximately twelve progressed after median around 70 months.

Study-wide results and caveats: Patients with sustained remission and those progressing were sampled at differing times.

The chain links TRBV5-1 to TRBJ2-7, with D perhaps matching TRBD1 (6 bases). This receptor was taken from a human donor with chronic lymphocytic leukemia. The starting material was PBMCs, obtained after 12 months of ibrutinib treatment. This chain's CDR3 is CASSLVQGTYEQYF. CDR3 coding DNA: TGCGCCAGCAGCTTGGTTCAGGGGACCTACGAGCAGTACTTC. Filled out from reference TRBV5-1 and TRBJ2-7, the complete variable domain reads KAGVTQTPRYLIKTRGQQVTLSCSPISGHRSVSWYQQTPGQGLQFLFEYFSETQRNKGNFPGRFSGRQFSNSRSEMNVSTLELGDSALYLCASSLVQGTYEQYFGPGTRLTVT.